The T cell receptor beta chain described here comes from a study of T cells in Graves' hyperthyroidism and ophthalmopathy. Points from the study as a whole: Within blood appeared most thyroid clonotypes that had expanded above 0.001.

Amplified TCR beta CDR3 regions derived from RNA transcripts. HTBI primers were used for first-round RT-PCR of the TCR CDR3. TCRdb reprocessed the multiplex PCR reads with MiXCR, giving one entry per CDR3 protein. The sample holds a few hundred thousand distinct CDR3 sequences, approximately 17% seen once. This clonotype was counted ten times or more. The antigen is undetermined. Germline-derived CDR1 and CDR2 are DFQATT and SNEGSKA (reference sequence). The CDR3 is 11 residues long. The V end was cut by 6 bases, the J end by 2 bases, with 5 bases between. Sequencing was done on a sample of blood. This chain links TRBV20-1 with TRBJ2-1; D is uncertain. This TCR derives from a man between 18 and 29 years old with Graves' ophthalmopathy. The CDR3: CSAATYNEQFF. The CDR3 nucleotides read TGCAGTGCCGCCACCTACAATGAGCAGTTCTTC.